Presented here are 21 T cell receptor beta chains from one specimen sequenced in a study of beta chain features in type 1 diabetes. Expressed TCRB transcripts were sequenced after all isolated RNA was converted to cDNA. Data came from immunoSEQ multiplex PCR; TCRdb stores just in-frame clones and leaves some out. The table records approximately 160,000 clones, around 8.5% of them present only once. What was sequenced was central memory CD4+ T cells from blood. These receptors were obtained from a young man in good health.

The CDR3 nucleotides are TGTGCCTGGAGTGTAGGTCTCCGGGGGACCTGGAACTATGGCTACACCTTC. Its protein is CAWSVGLRGTWNYGYTF. V and J are TRBV30 and TRBJ1-2, with D perhaps matching TRBD1 (5 bases). Germline V CDR1 and CDR2: GTSNPN, SVGIG (reference sequence). This CDR3 spans 17 amino acids. The V end lost 0 bases, the J end lost 2 bases, and 19 bases lay between the germline ends.

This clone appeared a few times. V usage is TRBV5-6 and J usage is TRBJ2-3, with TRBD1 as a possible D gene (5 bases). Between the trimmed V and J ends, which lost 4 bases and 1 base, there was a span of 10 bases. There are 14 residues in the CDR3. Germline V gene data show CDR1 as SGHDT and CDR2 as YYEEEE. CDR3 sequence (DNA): TGTGCCAGCAGCATAGAGACAGGCACAGATACGCAGTATTTT. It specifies CASSIETGTDTQYF.

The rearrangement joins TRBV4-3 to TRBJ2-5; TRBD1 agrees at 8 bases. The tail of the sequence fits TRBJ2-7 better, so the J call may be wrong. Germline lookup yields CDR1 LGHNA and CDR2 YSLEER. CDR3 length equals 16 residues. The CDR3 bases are TGCGCCAGCAGCCAAGATCCGAGGACAGGGACCTACGAGCAGTACTTC. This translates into CASSQDPRTGTYEQYF.

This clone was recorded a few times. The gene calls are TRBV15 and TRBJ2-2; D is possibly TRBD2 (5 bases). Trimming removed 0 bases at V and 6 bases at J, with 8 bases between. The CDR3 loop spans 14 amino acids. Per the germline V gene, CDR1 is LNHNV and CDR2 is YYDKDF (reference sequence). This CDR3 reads CATSRDRGPGELFF. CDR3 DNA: TGTGCCACCAGCAGAGATAGAGGGCCCGGGGAGCTGTTTTTT.

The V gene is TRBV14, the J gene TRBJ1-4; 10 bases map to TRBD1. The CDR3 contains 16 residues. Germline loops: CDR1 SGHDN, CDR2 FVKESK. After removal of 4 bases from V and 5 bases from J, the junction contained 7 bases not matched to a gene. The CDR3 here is CASSLGQGLRNEKLFF. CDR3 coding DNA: TGTGCCAGCAGCCTGGGACAGGGGTTAAGGAATGAAAAACTGTTTTTT.

CDR3 coding DNA: TGTGCCAGCAGCCCGAGGCCCCTAGAGCAGTACTTC. Amino acids: CASSPRPLEQYF. The chain combines TRBV7-6 with TRBJ2-7; no firm D call. The CDR3 runs 12 residues. Germline loops: CDR1 SGHVS, CDR2 FNYEAQ. V was shortened by 5 bases and J by 7 bases, with 12 bases between the two germline ends.

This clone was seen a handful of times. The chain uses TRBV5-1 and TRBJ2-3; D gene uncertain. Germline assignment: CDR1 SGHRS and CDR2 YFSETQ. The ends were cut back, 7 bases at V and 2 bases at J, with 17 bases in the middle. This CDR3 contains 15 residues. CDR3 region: CASAMTPFATDTQYF. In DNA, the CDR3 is TGCGCCAGCGCCATGACTCCATTTGCCACAGATACGCAGTATTTT.

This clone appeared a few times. CDR3 in DNA: TGTGCCAGCAGCTCCCAGGGGCCGTACAATGAGCAGTTCTTC. It encodes CASSSQGPYNEQFF. V usage is TRBV5-4 and J usage is TRBJ2-1; a weak D match, TRBD1 (6 bases). Trimming pared 3 bases from V and 4 bases from J, leaving 11 bases between. The CDR3 extends over 14 amino acids. CDR1 is SGHNT, CDR2 YYREEE, per germline (reference sequence).

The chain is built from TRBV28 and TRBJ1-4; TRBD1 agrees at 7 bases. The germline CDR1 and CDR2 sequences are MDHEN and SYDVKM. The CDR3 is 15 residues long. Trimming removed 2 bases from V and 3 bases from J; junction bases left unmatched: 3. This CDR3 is CASSLQGDPNEKLFF. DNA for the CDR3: TGTGCCAGCAGTTTACAGGGGGATCCTAATGAAAAACTGTTTTTT.

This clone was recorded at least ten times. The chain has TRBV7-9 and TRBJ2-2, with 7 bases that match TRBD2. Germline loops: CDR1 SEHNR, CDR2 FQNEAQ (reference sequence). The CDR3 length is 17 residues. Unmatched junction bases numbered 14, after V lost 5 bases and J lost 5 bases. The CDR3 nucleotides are TGTGCCAGCAGCCAAGTAACCAGCGGGGTTGGTACCGGGGAGCTGTTTTTT. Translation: CASSQVTSGVGTGELFF. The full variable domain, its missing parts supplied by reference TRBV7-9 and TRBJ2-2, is DTGVSQNPRHKITKRGQNVTFRCDPISEHNRLYWYRQTLGQGPEFLTYFQNEAQLEKSRLLSDRFSAERPKGSFSTLEIQRTEQGDSAMYLCASSQVTSGVGTGELFFGEGSRLTVL.

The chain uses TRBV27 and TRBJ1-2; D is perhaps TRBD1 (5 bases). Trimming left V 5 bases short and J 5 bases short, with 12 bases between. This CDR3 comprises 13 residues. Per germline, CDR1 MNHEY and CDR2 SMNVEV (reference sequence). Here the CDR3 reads CASSIQGGYGYTF. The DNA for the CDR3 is TGTGCCAGCAGTATCCAGGGAGGGTATGGCTACACCTTC.

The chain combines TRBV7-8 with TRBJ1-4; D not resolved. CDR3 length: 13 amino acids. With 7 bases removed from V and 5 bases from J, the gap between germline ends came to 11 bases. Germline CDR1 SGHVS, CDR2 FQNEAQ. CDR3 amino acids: CASKLGRNEKLFF. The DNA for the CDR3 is TGTGCCAGCAAACTTGGGCGAAATGAAAAACTGTTTTTT.

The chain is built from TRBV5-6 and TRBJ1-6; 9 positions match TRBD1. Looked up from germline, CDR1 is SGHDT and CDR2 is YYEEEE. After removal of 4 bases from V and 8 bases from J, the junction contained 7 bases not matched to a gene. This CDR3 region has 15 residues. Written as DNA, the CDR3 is TGTGCCAGCAGCGGAACAGGGGGCAAGGATTCACCCCTCCACTTT. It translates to CASSGTGGKDSPLHF.

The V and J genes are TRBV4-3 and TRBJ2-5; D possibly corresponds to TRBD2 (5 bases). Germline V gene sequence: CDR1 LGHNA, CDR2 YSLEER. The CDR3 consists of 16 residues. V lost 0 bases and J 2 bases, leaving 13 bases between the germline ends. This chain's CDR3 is CASSQERGLGQETQYF. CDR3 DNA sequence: TGCGCCAGCAGCCAAGAACGGGGTTTGGGACAAGAGACCCAGTACTTC.

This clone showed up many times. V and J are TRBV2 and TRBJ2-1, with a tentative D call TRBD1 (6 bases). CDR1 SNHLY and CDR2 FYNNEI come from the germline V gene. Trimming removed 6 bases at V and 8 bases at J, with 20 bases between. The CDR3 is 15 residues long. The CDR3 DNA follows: TGTGCCAGCAGGGTAGATTCGGGCAGGGGCGATGAGCAGTTCTTC. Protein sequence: CASRVDSGRGDEQFF.

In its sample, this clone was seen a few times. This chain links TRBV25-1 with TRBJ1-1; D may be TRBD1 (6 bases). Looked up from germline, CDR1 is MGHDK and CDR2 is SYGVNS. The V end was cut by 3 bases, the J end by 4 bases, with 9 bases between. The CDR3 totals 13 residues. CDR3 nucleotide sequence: TGTGCCAGCAGTGATATAGGGGGCACTGAAGCTTTCTTT. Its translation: CASSDIGGTEAFF.

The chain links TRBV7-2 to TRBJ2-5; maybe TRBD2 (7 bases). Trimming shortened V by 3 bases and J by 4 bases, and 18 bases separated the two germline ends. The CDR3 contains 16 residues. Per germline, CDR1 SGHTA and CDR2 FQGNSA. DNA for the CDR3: TGTGCCAGCAGCTTGGGTGGGACACTAGCGAGAGAGACCCAGTACTTC. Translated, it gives CASSLGGTLARETQYF.

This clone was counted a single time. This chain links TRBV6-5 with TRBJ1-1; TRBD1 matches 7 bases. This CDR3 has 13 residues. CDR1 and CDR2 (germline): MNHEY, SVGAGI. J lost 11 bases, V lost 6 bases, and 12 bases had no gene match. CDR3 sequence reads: CASRKGTEHGAFF. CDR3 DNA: TGTGCCAGCAGGAAGGGGACAGAGCATGGGGCTTTCTTT.

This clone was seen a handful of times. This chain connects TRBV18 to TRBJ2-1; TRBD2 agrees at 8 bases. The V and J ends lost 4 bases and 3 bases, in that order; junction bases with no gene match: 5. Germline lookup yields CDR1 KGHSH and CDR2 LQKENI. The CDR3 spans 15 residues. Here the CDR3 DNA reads TGTGCCAGCTCACAGGGACTAGAGATCTACAATGAGCAGTTCTTC. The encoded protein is CASSQGLEIYNEQFF.

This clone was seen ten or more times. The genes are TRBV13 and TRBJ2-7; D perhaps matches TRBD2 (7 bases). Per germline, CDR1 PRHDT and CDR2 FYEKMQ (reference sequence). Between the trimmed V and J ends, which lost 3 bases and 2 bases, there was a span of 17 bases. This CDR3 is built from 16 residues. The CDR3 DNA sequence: TGTGCCAGCAGCTTGGGGGGGCAGGGGATTCCCTACGAGCAGTACTTC. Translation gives CASSLGGQGIPYEQYF.

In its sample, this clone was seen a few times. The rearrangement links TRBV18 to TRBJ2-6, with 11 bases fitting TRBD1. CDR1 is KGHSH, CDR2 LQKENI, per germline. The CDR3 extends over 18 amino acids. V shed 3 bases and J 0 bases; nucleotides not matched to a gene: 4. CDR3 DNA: TGTGCCAGCTCACCGAGGACAGGGGGCGCCTCTGGGGCCAACGTCCTGACTTTC. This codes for CASSPRTGGASGANVLTF.